This record concerns one T cell receptor (beta chain) sequence. The protocol was immunoSEQ multiplex PCR, while the TCRdb copy is restricted to in-frame clones and leaves out a portion. The table shows about 110,000 clones, with more than 85% occurring only once. The data were obtained in a study of OX40 agonist ivuxolimab in advanced cancers. The CDR3 runs to 15 residues. The germline V and J ends were trimmed by 3 bases and 0 bases, with 11 bases remaining between them. Germline V lookup: CDR1 MNHNS, CDR2 SASEGT. Sequencing used CD4+ or CD8+ T cells sorted from blood, obtained in a trial of the OX40 agonist ivuxolimab. This sequence originates from an adult with an advanced solid tumor such as melanoma, head and neck, liver or kidney cancer. This chain joins TRBV6-1 and TRBJ1-2; the D is unclear. The CDR3 loop is CASSDQFPANYGYTF. The CDR3, as DNA: TGTGCCAGCAGTGATCAATTTCCAGCTAACTATGGCTACACCTTC.